This TCR beta chain was found in a study of T cell changes during pregnancy in multiple sclerosis. The method was immunoSEQ multiplex PCR; TCRdb's version includes in-frame clones alone and lacks a portion of them. The sample consists of about 56,000 clones, about nine tenths of them appearing once. V gave up 6 bases and J gave up 0 bases, with 11 bases separating them. The CDR3 loop spans 14 amino acids. Per germline, CDR1 LNHDA and CDR2 SQIVND (reference sequence). This receptor was obtained from a female donor in good health, enrolled as a control in a pregnancy study. The gene calls are TRBV19 and TRBJ1-2; weak D call: TRBD1 (5 bases). The sample in question was peripheral blood, obtained in the first trimester of pregnancy. This CDR3 is CASSPTGTNYGYTF. The CDR3 DNA reads as TGTGCCAGTAGCCCAACAGGTACTAACTATGGCTACACCTTC.